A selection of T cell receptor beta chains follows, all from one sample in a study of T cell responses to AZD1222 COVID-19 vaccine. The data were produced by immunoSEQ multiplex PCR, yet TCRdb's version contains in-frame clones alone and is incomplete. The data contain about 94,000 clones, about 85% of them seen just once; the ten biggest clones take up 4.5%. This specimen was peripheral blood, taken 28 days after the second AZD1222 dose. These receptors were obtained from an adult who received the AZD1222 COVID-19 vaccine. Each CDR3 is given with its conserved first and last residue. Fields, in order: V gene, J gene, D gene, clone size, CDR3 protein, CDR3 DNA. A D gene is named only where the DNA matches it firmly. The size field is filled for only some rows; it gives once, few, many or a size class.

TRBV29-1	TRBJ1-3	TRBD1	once	CSVTGGTGNTIYF	TGCAGCGTAACAGGGGGCACTGGAAACACCATATATTTT
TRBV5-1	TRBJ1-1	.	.	CASSLEGITEAFF	TGCGCCAGCAGCTTGGAGGGAATCACTGAAGCTTTCTTT
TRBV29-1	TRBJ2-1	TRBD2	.	CSVELREGLNEQFF	TGCAGCGTTGAATTGCGGGAGGGCCTAAATGAGCAGTTCTTC
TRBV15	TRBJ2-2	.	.	CATSRDLGGGTGELFF	TGTGCCACCAGCAGAGATCTTGGGGGAGGCACCGGGGAGCTGTTTTTT
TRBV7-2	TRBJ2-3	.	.	CASSLVPGSTDTQYF	TGTGCCAGCAGCTTAGTCCCTGGGAGCACAGATACGCAGTATTTT
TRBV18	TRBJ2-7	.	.	CASSPNLDLGAGVYEQYF	TGTGCCAGCTCACCAAATCTTGACCTTGGGGCAGGGGTCTACGAGCAGTACTTC
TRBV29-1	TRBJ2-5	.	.	CSVELKETQYF	TGCAGCGTTGAGTTGAAGGAGACCCAGTACTTC
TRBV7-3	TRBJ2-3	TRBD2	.	CASSRGASGSTDTQYF	TGTGCCAGCAGCAGGGGGGCTAGCGGGAGTACAGATACGCAGTATTTT
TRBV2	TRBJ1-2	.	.	CASSEMGRGGYTF	TGTGCCAGCAGTGAAATGGGGCGCGGGGGCTACACCTTC
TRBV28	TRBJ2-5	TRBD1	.	CASSLEKDRGTYQETQYF	TGTGCCAGCAGTTTAGAAAAAGACAGGGGGACGTACCAAGAGACCCAGTACTTC
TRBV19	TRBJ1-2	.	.	CASTPEGVVNAWHYGYTF	TGTGCCAGTACTCCCGAAGGGGTAGTTAACGCCTGGCACTATGGCTACACCTTC
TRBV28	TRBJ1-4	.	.	CASSLSTVRGELFF	TGTGCCAGCAGTTTATCGACAGTCCGTGGGGAACTGTTTTTT
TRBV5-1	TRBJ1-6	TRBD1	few	CASSPGQGLLISPLHF	TGCGCCAGCAGCCCCGGACAGGGCCTTTTGATTTCACCCCTCCACTTT
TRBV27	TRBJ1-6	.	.	CASSSKRDSPLHF	TGTGCCAGCAGTTCCAAACGTGATTCACCCCTCCACTTT
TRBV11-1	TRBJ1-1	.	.	CASSFGWDSSNTEAFF	TGTGCCAGCAGCTTTGGGTGGGACTCCTCAAACACTGAAGCTTTCTTT
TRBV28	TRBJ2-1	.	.	CASSWLGSGNEQFF	TGTGCCAGCAGTTGGCTGGGGAGCGGGAATGAGCAGTTCTTC